This passage covers 15 T cell receptor beta chains from one sample sequenced in a study of T cell changes during pregnancy in multiple sclerosis. The method was immunoSEQ multiplex PCR; TCRdb's version includes in-frame clones alone and lacks a portion of them. The sample holds roughly 51,000 clones; about 90% are singletons and the top ten take approximately 0.15%. This material consisted of CD4+ T cells from peripheral blood mononuclear cells, taken after pregnancy. Source of these receptors: a female donor in good health, enrolled as a control in a pregnancy study.

The chain carries TRBV28 and TRBJ2-5; 11 positions match TRBD2. With V trimmed by 7 bases and J by 5 bases, 15 bases remained unmatched. Per the germline V gene, CDR1 is MDHEN and CDR2 is SYDVKM. The CDR3 is 17 residues long. The CDR3: CASKGNFIAGGRETQYF. CDR3 in DNA: TGTGCCAGCAAGGGGAACTTCATAGCGGGGGGGCGGGAGACCCAGTACTTC.

The DNA of the CDR3 is TGTGCCTGGAGTGTCTGGGGGGGGGCCAGTGAGCAGTTCTTC. Encoded protein: CAWSVWGGASEQFF. J is TRBJ2-1 and V is TRBV30, with D possibly TRBD2 on 7 matching bases. CDR1 GTSNPN and CDR2 SVGIG come from the germline V gene (reference sequence). The CDR3 is made up of 14 amino acids. Trimming took 0 bases from V and 9 from J, leaving 15 bases between them.

This chain links TRBV18 with TRBJ2-7; maybe TRBD1 (5 bases). Germline assignment: CDR1 KGHSH and CDR2 LQKENI. V was pared by 3 bases and J by 1 base, with 7 bases between. This CDR3 has 13 amino acids. The chain's CDR3 is CASSPAGSYEQYF. The CDR3 DNA sequence: TGTGCCAGCTCACCGGCAGGGTCCTACGAGCAGTACTTC.

This chain uses TRBV5-4 with TRBJ2-5; D not certain. Germline V lookup: CDR1 SGHNT, CDR2 YYREEE (reference sequence). This CDR3 has 14 amino acids. Trimming shortened V by 1 base and J by 1 base, and 8 bases separated the two germline ends. The CDR3 spells CASSLPGFQETQYF. The CDR3 DNA reads TGTGCCAGCAGCTTGCCGGGTTTCCAAGAGACCCAGTACTTC.

The chain combines TRBV30 with TRBJ1-1, with unresolved D. Germline CDR1 and CDR2: GTSNPN and SVGIG (reference sequence). The V end lost 3 bases, the J end lost 11 bases, and 16 bases lay between the germline ends. This CDR3 region has 12 residues. CDR3 DNA sequence: TGTGCCTGGAGGGGGAGGCCCGAAAGGGCTTTCTTT. Its protein is CAWRGRPERAFF. The variable domain in full, with the rest retrieved from reference TRBV30 and TRBJ1-1, is SQTIHQWPATLVQPVGSPLSLECTVEGTSNPNLYWYRQAAGRGLQLLFYSVGIGQISSEVPQNLSASRPQDRQFILSSKKLLLSDSGFYLCAWRGRPERAFFGQGTRLTVV.

The V call is TRBV5-1, the J call TRBJ2-3; D gene unclear. The CDR3 spans 15 residues. The germline V gene has CDR1 SGHRS and CDR2 YFSETQ. V gave up 2 bases and J gave up 2 bases, with 12 bases separating them. The CDR3 sequence is CASSLSVTFTDTQYF. As DNA, the CDR3 is TGCGCCAGCAGCTTAAGTGTTACTTTCACAGATACGCAGTATTTT.

This clone has only one observation. V and J are TRBV15 and TRBJ1-1; D call uncertain. Germline CDR1 LNHNV, CDR2 YYDKDF (reference sequence). Trimming shortened V by 2 bases and J by 1 base, and 14 bases separated the two germline ends. The length of the CDR3 is 16 residues. DNA of the CDR3: TGTGCCACCAGCAGAACTCCGACGGGTTCGAACACTGAAGCTTTCTTT. Its protein product is CATSRTPTGSNTEAFF. Combining the CDR3 with reference TRBV15 and TRBJ1-1 gives the whole variable domain DAMVIQNPRYQVTQFGKPVTLSCSQTLNHNVMYWYQQKSSQAPKLLFHYYDKDFNNEADTPDNFQSRRPNTSFCFLDIRSPGLGDTAMYLCATSRTPTGSNTEAFFGQGTRLTVV.

The V call is TRBV2, the J call TRBJ2-5; no firm D call. CDR3 size: 11 residues. The germline V gene encodes CDR1 SNHLY and CDR2 FYNNEI. Between the trimmed V and J ends, which lost 2 bases and 6 bases, there was a span of 4 bases. The DNA for the CDR3 is TGTGCCAGCAGTGAATCAAAGACCCAGTACTTC. Translated: CASSESKTQYF.

This sequence joins TRBV28 and TRBJ1-6, with unresolved D. The CDR3 covers 14 residues. CDR1 and CDR2 (germline): MDHEN, SYDVKM. V was cut by 6 bases and J by 2 bases, with 8 bases left in between. The CDR3 reads CASSERPYNSPLHF. The CDR3 nucleotides are TGTGCCAGCAGCGAGAGGCCCTATAATTCACCCCTCCACTTT.

The chain employs TRBV2 and TRBJ2-5; D perhaps matches TRBD2 (5 bases). The V gene lost 3 bases and the J gene lost 0 bases, with 14 bases spanning the gap. This CDR3 contains 16 residues. Per germline, CDR1 SNHLY and CDR2 FYNNEI. CDR3 in amino acids: CASSDRKSGYQETQYF. As DNA, the CDR3 is TGTGCCAGCAGTGACCGAAAGTCGGGGTACCAAGAGACCCAGTACTTC.

V is TRBV30 and J is TRBJ1-5, with D unclear. V shed 3 bases and J shed 0 bases, with 6 bases lying between them. The CDR3 sequence is 13 residues long. Germline loops: CDR1 GTSNPN, CDR2 SVGIG (reference sequence). As DNA, the CDR3 is TGTGCCTGGAGCCGGGATAGCAATCAGCCCCAGCATTTT. It encodes CAWSRDSNQPQHF.

The chain couples TRBV5-1 to TRBJ1-2; 8 nucleotides agree with TRBD1. Germline loops: CDR1 SGHRS, CDR2 YFSETQ. This CDR3 has 19 amino acids. The V segment lost 0 bases and the J segment 5 bases; nucleotides outside the gene matches: 18. Written as DNA, the CDR3 is TGCGCCAGCAGCTTGGGGCTCGGCAGGGGACAGGATGTTTTTTATGGCTACACCTTC. Its translation: CASSLGLGRGQDVFYGYTF.

The V call is TRBV25-1, the J call TRBJ1-3, with D possibly matching TRBD1 (5 bases). CDR3 length equals 15 residues. Trimming left V 6 bases short and J 7 bases short, with 19 bases between. CDR1 is MGHDK and CDR2 is SYGVNS in the germline V gene. CDR3 bases: TGTGCCAGCAGCTCGACAGCCCTATTCCGTAACACCATATATTTT. Its protein is CASSSTALFRNTIYF. Variable domain in full (rest from reference TRBV25-1 and TRBJ1-3): EADIYQTPRYLVIGTGKKITLECSQTMGHDKMYWYQQDPGMELHLIHYSYGVNSTEKGDLSSESTVSRIRTEHFPLTLESARPSHTSQYLCASSSTALFRNTIYFGEGSWLTVV.

V is TRBV5-5 and J is TRBJ1-2, with a tentative D call TRBD1 (5 bases). Germline lookup yields CDR1 SGHKS and CDR2 YYEKEE (reference sequence). There are 15 residues in the CDR3. V was trimmed by 1 base and J by 7 bases, leaving 17 bases between them. This CDR3 is CASSLFSAGGGGYTF. CDR3 coding DNA: TGTGCCAGCAGCTTGTTCTCAGCGGGGGGAGGTGGCTACACCTTC.

This chain uses TRBV7-9 with TRBJ2-3; D ambiguous. Trimming stripped 1 base from V and 1 base from J, with 12 bases between. This CDR3 region has 16 residues. CDR1 is SEHNR, CDR2 FQNEAQ, per germline (reference sequence). CDR3 loop: CASSLVVEWGTDTQYF. Written as DNA, the CDR3 is TGTGCCAGCAGCTTAGTTGTGGAGTGGGGCACAGATACGCAGTATTTT.